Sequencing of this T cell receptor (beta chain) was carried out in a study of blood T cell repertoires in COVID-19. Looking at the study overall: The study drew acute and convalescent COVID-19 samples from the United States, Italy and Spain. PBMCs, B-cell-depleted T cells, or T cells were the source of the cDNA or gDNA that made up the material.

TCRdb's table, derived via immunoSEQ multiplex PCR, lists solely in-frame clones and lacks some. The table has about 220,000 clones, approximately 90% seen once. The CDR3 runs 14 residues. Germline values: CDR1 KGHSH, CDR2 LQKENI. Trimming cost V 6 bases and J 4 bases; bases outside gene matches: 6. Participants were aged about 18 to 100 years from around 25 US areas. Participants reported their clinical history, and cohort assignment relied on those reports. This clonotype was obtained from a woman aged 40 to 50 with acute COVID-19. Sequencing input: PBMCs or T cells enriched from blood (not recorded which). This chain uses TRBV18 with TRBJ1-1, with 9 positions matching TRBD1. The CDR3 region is CASSLTGGGTEAFF. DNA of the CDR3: TGTGCCAGCTCGCTGACAGGGGGGGGCACTGAAGCTTTCTTT.